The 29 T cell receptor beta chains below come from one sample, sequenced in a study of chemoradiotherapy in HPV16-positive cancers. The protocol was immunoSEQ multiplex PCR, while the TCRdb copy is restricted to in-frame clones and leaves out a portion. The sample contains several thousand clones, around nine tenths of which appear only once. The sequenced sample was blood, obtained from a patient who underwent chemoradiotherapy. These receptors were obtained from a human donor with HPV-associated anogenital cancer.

The CDR3 DNA sequence: TGTGCTAGTGGTTTGTATGGCCTAGGGGAATACTATGGCTACACCTTC. Translated, it gives CASGLYGLGEYYGYTF. The V gene is TRBV12-5, the J gene TRBJ1-2; perhaps TRBD1 as D (5 bases). The CDR3 is made up of 16 amino acids. Trimming cost V 2 bases and J 3 bases, with 16 bases left between them. Germline lookup yields CDR1 LGHNT and CDR2 FRNRAP.

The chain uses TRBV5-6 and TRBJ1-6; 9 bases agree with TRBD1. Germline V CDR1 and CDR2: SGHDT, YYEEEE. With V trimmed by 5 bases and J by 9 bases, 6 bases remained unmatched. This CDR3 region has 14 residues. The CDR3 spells CASRDRGVSSPLHF. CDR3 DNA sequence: TGTGCCAGCAGGGACAGGGGAGTTAGTTCACCCCTCCACTTT.

The CDR3 spells CATVLGPRDTQYF. In nucleotides, the CDR3 is TGTGCCACCGTCCTCGGACCAAGGGATACGCAGTATTTT. The J gene is TRBJ2-3, the V gene TRBV6-1; no reliable D call. Germline CDR1 and CDR2: MNHNS and SASEGT. The CDR3 totals 13 residues. Trimming took 10 bases from V and 6 from J, leaving 17 bases between them.

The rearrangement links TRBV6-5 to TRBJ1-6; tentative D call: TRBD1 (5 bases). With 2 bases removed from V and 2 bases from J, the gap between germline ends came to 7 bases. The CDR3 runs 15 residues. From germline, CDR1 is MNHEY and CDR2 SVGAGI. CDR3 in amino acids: CASSYGGAYNSPLHF. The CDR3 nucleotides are TGTGCCAGCAGTTACGGGGGGGCCTATAATTCACCCCTCCACTTT.

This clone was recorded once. In DNA form, the CDR3 reads TGTGCCTGGAGTGTGTGGGGGACAGGGAACTATGGCTACACCTTC. Its protein product is CAWSVWGTGNYGYTF. The chain is built from TRBV30 and TRBJ1-2; the match to TRBD1 covers 9 bases. Germline V gives CDR1 GTSNPN, CDR2 SVGIG (reference sequence). The trim removed 0 bases at V and 2 bases at J, leaving 4 bases unmatched. The CDR3 extends over 15 amino acids.

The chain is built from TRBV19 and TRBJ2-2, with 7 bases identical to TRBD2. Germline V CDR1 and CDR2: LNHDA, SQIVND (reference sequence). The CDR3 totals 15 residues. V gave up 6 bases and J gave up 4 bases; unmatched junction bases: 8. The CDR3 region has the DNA TGTGCCAGTAGGAAGAGCGGGGCCCTCACCGGGGAGCTGTTTTTT. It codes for CASRKSGALTGELFF.

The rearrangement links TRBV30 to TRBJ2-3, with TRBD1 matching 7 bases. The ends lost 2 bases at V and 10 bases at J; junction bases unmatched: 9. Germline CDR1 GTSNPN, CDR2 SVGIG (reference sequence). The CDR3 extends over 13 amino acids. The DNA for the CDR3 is TGTGCCTGGAGTTCATCGACAGGGAAGGCGCAGTATTTT. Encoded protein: CAWSSSTGKAQYF.

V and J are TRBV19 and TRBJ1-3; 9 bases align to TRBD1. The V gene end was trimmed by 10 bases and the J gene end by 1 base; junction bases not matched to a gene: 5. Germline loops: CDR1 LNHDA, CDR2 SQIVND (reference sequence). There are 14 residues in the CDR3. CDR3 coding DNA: TGTGCCACTGATGACAGGGGGTCTGGAAACACCATATATTTT. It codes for CATDDRGSGNTIYF.

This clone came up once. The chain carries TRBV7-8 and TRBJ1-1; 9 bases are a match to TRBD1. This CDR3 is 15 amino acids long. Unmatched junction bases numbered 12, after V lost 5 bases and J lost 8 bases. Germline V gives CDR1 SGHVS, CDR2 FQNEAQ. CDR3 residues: CASSPSRDREIEAFF. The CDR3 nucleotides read TGTGCCAGCAGCCCATCAAGGGACAGGGAGATAGAAGCTTTCTTT. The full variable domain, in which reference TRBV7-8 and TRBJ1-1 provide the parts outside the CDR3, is GAGVSQSPRYKVAKRGQDVALRCDPISGHVSLFWYQQALGQGPEFLTYFQNEAQLDKSGLPSDRFFAERPEGSVSTLKIQRTQQEDSAVYLCASSPSRDREIEAFFGQGTRLTVV.

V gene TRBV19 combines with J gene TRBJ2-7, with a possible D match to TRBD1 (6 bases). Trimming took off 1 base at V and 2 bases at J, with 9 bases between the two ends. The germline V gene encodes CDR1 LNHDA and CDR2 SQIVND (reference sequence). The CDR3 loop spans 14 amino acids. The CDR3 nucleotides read TGTGCCAGTAGTATAGGGGGGACAACCTACGAGCAGTACTTC. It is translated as CASSIGGTTYEQYF. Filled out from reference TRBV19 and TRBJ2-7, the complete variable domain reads DGGITQSPKYLFRKEGQNVTLSCEQNLNHDAMYWYRQDPGQGLRLIYYSQIVNDFQKGDIAEGYSVSREKKESFPLTVTSAQKNPTAFYLCASSIGGTTYEQYFGPGTRLTVT.

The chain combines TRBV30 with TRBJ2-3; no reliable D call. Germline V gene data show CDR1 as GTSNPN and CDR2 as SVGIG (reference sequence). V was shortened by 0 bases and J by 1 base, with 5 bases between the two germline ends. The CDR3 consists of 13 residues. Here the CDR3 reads CAWSVPRTDTQYF. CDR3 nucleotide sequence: TGTGCCTGGAGTGTCCCCCGCACAGATACGCAGTATTTT. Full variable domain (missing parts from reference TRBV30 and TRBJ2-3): SQTIHQWPATLVQPVGSPLSLECTVEGTSNPNLYWYRQAAGRGLQLLFYSVGIGQISSEVPQNLSASRPQDRQFILSSKKLLLSDSGFYLCAWSVPRTDTQYFGPGTRLTVL.

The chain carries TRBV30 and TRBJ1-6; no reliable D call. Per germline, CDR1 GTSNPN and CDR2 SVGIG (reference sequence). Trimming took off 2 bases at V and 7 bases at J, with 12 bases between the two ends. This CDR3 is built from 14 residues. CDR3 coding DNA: TGTGCCTGGAGTCCGGGATTCCTCAATTCACCCCTCCACTTT. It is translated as CAWSPGFLNSPLHF.

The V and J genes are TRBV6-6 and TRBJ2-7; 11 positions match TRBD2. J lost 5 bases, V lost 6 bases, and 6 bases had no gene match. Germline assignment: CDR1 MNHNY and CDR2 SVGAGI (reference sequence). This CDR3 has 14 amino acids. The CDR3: CASRQTSGVNEQYF. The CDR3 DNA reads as TGTGCCAGCAGGCAGACTAGCGGGGTTAACGAGCAGTACTTC.

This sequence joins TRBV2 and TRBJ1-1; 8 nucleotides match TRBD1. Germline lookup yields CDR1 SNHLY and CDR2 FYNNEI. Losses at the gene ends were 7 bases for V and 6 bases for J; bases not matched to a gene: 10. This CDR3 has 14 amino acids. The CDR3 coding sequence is TGTGCCAGCATCCTCGACAGGGGTGGTGCTGAAGCTTTCTTT. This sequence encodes CASILDRGGAEAFF. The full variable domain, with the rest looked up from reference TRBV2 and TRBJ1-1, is EPEVTQTPSHQVTQMGQEVILRCVPISNHLYFYWYRQILGQKVEFLVSFYNNEISEKSEIFDDQFSVERPDGSNFTLKIRSTKLEDSAMYFCASILDRGGAEAFFGQGTRLTVV.

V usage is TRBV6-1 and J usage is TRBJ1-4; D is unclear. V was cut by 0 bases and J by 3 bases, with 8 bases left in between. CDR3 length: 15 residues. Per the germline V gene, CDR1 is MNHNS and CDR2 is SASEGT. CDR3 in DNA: TGTGCCAGCAGTGAAGCGGTGGGCTCTAATGAAAAACTGTTTTTT. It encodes CASSEAVGSNEKLFF.

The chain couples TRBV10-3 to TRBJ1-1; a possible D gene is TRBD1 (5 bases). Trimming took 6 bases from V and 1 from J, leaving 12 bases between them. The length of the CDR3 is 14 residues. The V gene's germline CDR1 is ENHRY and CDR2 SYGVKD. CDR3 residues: CAIRQAERNTEAFF. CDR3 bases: TGTGCCATCAGACAGGCCGAAAGGAACACTGAAGCTTTCTTT.

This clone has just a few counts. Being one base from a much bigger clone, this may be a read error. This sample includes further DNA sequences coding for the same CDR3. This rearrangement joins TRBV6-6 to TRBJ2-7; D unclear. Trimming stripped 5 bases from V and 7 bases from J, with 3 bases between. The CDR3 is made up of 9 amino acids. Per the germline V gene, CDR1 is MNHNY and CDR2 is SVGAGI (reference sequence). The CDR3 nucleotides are TGTGCCAGCAGTGTAGAGCAGTACTTC. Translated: CASSVEQYF.

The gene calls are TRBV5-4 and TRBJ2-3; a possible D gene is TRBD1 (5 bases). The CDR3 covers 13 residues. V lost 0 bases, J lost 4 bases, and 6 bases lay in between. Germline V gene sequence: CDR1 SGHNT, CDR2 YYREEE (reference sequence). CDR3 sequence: CASSLAGPDTQYF. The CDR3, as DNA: TGTGCCAGCAGCTTGGCAGGGCCAGATACGCAGTATTTT.

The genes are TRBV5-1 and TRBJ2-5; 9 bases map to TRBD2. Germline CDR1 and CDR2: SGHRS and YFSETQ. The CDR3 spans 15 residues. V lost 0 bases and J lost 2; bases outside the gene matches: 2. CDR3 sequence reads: CASSLVAGGQETQYF. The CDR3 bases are TGCGCCAGCAGCTTGGTTGCGGGGGGGCAAGAGACCCAGTACTTC.

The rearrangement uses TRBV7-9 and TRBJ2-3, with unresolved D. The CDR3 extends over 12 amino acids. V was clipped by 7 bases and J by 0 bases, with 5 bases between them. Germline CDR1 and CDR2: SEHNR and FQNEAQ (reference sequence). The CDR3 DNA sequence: TGTGCCAGCATGGGTAGCACAGATACGCAGTATTTT. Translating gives CASMGSTDTQYF.

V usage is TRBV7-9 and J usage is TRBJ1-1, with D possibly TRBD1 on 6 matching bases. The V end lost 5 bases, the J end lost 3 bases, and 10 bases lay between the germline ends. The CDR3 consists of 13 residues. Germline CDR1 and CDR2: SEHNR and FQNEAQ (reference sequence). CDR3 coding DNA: TGTGCCAGCAGCCAAAACAGGGACACTGAAGCTTTCTTT. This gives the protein CASSQNRDTEAFF.

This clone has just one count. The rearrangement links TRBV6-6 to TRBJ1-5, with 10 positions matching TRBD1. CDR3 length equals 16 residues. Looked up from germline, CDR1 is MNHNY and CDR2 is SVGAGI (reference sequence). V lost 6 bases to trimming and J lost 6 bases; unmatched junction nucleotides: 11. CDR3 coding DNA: TGTGCCAGCAGCACCTCGGGACAGGGGACGGCTCAGCCCCAGCATTTT. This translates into CASSTSGQGTAQPQHF.

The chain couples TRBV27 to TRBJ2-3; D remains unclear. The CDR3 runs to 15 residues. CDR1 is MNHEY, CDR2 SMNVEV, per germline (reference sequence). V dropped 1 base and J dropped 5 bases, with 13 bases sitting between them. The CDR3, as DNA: TGTGCCAGCAGTTTATTGAACCGGGTACAAGATACGCAGTATTTT. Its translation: CASSLLNRVQDTQYF.

The chain's CDR3 is CASSLAQGTSYNEQFF. The CDR3 DNA reads TGTGCCAGCAGCTTAGCGCAGGGGACCTCCTACAATGAGCAGTTCTTC. The chain uses TRBV7-2 and TRBJ2-1; a possible D gene is TRBD1 (6 bases). The germline gives CDR1 SGHTA, CDR2 FQGNSA. Trimming shortened V by 0 bases and J by 0 bases, and 9 bases separated the two germline ends. CDR3 length: 16 residues.

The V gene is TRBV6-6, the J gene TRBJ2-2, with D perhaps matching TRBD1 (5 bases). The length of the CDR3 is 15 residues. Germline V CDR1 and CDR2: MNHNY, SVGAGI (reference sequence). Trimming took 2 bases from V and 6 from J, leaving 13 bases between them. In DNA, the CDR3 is TGTGCCAGCAGTTACATTGGGGCGAGTCCCGGGGAGCTGTTTTTT. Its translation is CASSYIGASPGELFF.

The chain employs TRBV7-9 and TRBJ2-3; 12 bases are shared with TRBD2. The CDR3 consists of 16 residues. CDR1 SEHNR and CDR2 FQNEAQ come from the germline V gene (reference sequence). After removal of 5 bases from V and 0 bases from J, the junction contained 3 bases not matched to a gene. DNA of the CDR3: TGTGCCAGCAGCATCGGGACTAGCGGGAGCACAGATACGCAGTATTTT. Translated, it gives CASSIGTSGSTDTQYF.

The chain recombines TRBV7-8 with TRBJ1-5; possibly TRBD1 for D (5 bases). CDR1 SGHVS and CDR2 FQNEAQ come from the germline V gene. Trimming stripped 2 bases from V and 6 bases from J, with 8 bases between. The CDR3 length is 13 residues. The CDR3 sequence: CASSLQGGQPQHF. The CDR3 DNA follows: TGTGCCAGCAGCTTACAGGGTGGTCAGCCCCAGCATTTT.

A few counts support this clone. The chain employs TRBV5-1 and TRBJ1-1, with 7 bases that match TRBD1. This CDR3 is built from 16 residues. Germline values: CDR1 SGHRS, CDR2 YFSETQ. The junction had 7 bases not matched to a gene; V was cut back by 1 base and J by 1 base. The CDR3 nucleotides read TGCGCCAGCAGCTTGTCCCCGACAGGGTCGAACACTGAAGCTTTCTTT. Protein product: CASSLSPTGSNTEAFF. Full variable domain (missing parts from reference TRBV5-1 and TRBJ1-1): KAGVTQTPRYLIKTRGQQVTLSCSPISGHRSVSWYQQTPGQGLQFLFEYFSETQRNKGNFPGRFSGRQFSNSRSEMNVSTLELGDSALYLCASSLSPTGSNTEAFFGQGTRLTVV.

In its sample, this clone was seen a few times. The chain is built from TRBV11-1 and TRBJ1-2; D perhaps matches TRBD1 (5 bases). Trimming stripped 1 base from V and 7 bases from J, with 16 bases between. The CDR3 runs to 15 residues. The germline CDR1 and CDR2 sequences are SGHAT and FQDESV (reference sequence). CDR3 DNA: TGTGCCAGCAGCTTAGACTCCGGGGGGTCCTTTGGCTACACCTTC. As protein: CASSLDSGGSFGYTF.